This T cell receptor (beta chain) comes out of a study of blood T cell repertoires in COVID-19 (dated by TCRdb to the early 2020s). In terms of the full investigation: Samples covering the acute and convalescent phases of COVID-19 were provided by collaborators in the United States, Italy and Spain. The prospective study material was composed of cDNA or gDNA derived from T cells, B-cell-depleted T cells, or PBMCs. Deeply sampled blood TCRbeta repertoires from subjects exposed to, actively infected with, or recovered from COVID-19 were included in the dataset. The repertoires were released in a freely available public database meant as a resource for research on the immune response to SARS-CoV-2. Samples were obtained from the ongoing ImmuneRACE study (first 160 participants) and from 1,200 or so subjects provided by 6 global collaborators. Nearly every sample came with metadata listing a de-identified subject ID, COVID-19 status, age in years and sex. Where available, HLA class I and class II types were taken from metadata supplied by the sample provider and were not determined by assay-based typing.

On the study overall, not on this receptor specifically: The amount of clinical and demographic metadata varied by source and participant and was provided uncurated.

As regards this clone: Its recognized antigen is unknown. There are no base qualities to consult, and no much larger clone falls within one base.

Each collaborating institution followed its own protocols to collect whole blood in K2EDTA tubes. For TCRbeta analysis, collaborator samples were shipped as frozen whole blood, as isolated PBMCs, or as DNA extracted from either sample type. V drops 1 base and J drops 1 base, leaving 4 bases in between. From its cysteine to its phenylalanine, the CDR3 spans 13 amino acids. Of the read, only the CDR3 DNA is kept; its 39 bases are in frame from base 1. The germline V gene encodes CDR1 SGHRS and CDR2 YFSETQ. TCRbeta CDR3 regions were amplified from genomic DNA by means of the immunoSEQ Assay, a bias-controlled multiplex PCR. Per the original workflow: Nucleated cell counts per sample were estimated from amplification of reference gene primers within the assay. To quantify the absolute abundance of each unique TCRbeta CDR3 rearrangement, sequence reads were collapsed and filtered. For each sample, productive Simpson clonality was calculated as the square root of Simpson's diversity index across productive rearrangements. The table comes from immuneACCESS by way of TCRdb, which keeps in-frame sequences with V and J called. Part of the clones is missing from these tables; in studies checked, under half for an unresolved V gene and the rest for unknown reasons. That table supplies the V and J calls and clone size; D and trimming were determined from the DNA. The sample profile shows approximately 100,000 clones; 88% of them were found once. Approximately 3.5% of the sample is in the top ten clones.

Source material: peripheral blood. This chain is built from TRBV5-1 and TRBJ2-3; no D gene call is confident. The sequence came from a human donor in a cohort sampled during active COVID-19. The bases are TGCGCCAGCAGCTTGAGAGGCACAGATACGCAGTATTTT. The translation is CASSLRGTDTQYF.